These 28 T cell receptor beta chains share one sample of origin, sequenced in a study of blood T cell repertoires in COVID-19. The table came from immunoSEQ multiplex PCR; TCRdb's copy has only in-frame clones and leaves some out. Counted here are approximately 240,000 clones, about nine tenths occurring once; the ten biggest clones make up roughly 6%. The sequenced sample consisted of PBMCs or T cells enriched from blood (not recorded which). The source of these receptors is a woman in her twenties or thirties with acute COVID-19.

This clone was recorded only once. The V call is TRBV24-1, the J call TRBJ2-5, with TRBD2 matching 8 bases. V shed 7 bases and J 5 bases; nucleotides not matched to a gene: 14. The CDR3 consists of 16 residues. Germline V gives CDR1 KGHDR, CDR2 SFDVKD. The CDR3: CATSNARGLAGETQYF. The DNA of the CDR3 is TGTGCCACCAGCAACGCTAGAGGACTAGCAGGGGAGACCCAGTACTTC.

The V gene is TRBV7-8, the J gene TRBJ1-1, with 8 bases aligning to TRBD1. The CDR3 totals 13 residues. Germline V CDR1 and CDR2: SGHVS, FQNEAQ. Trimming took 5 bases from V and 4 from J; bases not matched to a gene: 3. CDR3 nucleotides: TGTGCCAGCAGCCTCGACAGGGGCACTGAAGCTTTCTTT. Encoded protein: CASSLDRGTEAFF.

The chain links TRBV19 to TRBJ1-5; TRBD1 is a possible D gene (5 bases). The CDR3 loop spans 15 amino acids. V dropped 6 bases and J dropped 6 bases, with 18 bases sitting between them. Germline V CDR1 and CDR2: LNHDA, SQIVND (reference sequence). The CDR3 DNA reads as TGTGCCAGTAGCGGACTACAGGAGTCAGGTCAGCCCCAGCATTTT. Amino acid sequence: CASSGLQESGQPQHF.

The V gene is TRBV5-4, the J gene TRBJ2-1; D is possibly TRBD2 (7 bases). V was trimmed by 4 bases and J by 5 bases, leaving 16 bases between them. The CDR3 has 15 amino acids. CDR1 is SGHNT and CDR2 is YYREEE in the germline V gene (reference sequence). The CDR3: CASSGGGTINNEQFF. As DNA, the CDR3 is TGTGCCAGCAGCGGGGGGGGGACAATTAACAATGAGCAGTTCTTC.

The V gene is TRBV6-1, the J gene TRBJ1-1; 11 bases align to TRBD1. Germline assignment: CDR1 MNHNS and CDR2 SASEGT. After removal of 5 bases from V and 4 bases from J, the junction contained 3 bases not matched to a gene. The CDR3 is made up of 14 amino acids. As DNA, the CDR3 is TGTGCCAGCAGTCTGGGACAGGGGGGCACTGAAGCTTTCTTT. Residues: CASSLGQGGTEAFF.

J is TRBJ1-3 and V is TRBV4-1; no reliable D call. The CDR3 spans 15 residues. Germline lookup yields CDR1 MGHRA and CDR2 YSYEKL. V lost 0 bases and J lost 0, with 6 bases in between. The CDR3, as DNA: TGCGCCAGCAGCCAAGATAGGAGCTCTGGAAACACCATATATTTT. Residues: CASSQDRSSGNTIYF.

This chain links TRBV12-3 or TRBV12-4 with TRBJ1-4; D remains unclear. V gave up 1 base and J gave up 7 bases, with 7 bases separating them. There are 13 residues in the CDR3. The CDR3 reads CASSLVEGEKLFF. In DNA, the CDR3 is TGTGCCAGCAGTTTAGTCGAGGGTGAAAAACTGTTTTTT.

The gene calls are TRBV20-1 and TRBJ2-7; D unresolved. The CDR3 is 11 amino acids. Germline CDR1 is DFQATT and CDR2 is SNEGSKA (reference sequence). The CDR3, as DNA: TGCAGCTACCTTACCCACTACGAGCAGTACTTC. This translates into CSYLTHYEQYF.

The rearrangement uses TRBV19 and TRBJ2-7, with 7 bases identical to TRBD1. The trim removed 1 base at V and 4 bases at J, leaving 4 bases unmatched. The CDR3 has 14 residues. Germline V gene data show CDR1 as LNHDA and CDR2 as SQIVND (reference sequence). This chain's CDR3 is CASSIAGTEYEQYF. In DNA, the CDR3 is TGTGCCAGTAGTATAGCCGGGACAGAATACGAGCAGTACTTC.

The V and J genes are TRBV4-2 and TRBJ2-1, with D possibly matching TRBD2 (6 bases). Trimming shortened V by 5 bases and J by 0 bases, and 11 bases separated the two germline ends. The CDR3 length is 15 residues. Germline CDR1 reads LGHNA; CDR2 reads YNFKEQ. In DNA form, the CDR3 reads TGTGCCAGCAGCTGGGACTTGAGCTCCTACAATGAGCAGTTCTTC. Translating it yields CASSWDLSSYNEQFF.

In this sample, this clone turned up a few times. Here the CDR3 reads CASPARINGELFF. Here the CDR3 DNA reads TGTGCCAGCCCGGCTAGAATTAACGGGGAGCTGTTTTTT. This chain joins TRBV2 and TRBJ2-2; D gene uncertain. There are 13 residues in the CDR3. The V gene's germline CDR1 is SNHLY and CDR2 FYNNEI. Trimming pared 8 bases from V and 7 bases from J, leaving 14 bases between. Using reference TRBV2 and TRBJ2-2 for the parts outside the CDR3, the full variable domain is EPEVTQTPSHQVTQMGQEVILRCVPISNHLYFYWYRQILGQKVEFLVSFYNNEISEKSEIFDDQFSVERPDGSNFTLKIRSTKLEDSAMYFCASPARINGELFFGEGSRLTVL.

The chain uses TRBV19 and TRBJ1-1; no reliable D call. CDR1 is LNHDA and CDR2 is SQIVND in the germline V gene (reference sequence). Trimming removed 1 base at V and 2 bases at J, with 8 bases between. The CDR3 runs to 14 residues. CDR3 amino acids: CASSIGGFNTEAFF. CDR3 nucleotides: TGTGCCAGTAGTATAGGAGGGTTTAACACTGAAGCTTTCTTT.

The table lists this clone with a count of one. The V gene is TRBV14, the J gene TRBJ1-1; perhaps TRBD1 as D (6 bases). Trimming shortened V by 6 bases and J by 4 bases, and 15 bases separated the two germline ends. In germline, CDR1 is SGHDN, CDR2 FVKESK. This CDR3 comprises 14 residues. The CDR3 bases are TGTGCCAGCAGTCCCGCAGGGGTGGGCACTGAAGCTTTCTTT. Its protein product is CASSPAGVGTEAFF.

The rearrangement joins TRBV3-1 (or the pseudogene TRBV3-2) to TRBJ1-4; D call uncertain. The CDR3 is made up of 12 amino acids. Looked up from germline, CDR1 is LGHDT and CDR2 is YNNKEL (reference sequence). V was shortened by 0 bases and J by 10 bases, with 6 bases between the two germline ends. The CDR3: CASSQDRGKLFF. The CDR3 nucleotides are TGTGCCAGCAGCCAAGATCGGGGAAAACTGTTTTTT.

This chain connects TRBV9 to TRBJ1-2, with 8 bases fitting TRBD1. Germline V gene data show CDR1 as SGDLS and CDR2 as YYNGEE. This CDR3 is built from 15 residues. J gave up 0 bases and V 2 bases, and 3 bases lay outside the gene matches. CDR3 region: CASSVDRVANYGYTF. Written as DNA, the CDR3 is TGTGCCAGCAGCGTGGACAGGGTGGCTAACTATGGCTACACCTTC.

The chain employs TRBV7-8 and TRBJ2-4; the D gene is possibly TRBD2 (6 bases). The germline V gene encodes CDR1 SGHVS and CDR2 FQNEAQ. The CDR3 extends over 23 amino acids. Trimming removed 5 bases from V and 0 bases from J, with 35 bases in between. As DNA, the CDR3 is TGTGCCAGCAGCCCAGTCGGGAGCTCAAAAGTCCCGAGACCCGAACTAGCCAAAAACATTCAGTACTTC. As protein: CASSPVGSSKVPRPELAKNIQYF.

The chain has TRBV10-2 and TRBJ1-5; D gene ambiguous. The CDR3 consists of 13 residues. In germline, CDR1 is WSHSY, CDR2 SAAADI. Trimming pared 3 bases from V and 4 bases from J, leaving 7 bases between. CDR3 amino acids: CASSDSSNQPQHF. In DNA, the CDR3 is TGCGCCAGCAGTGATTCGAGTAATCAGCCCCAGCATTTT.

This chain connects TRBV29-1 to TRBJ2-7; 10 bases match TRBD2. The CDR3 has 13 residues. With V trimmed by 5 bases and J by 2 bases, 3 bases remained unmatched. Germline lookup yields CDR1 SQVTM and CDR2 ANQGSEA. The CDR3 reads CSVKAGGTYEQYF. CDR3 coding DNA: TGCAGCGTTAAAGCGGGAGGGACCTACGAGCAGTACTTC.

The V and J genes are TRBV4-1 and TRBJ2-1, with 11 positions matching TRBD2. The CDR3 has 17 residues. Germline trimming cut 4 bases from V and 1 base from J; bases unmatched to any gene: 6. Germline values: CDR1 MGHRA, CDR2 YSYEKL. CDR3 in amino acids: CASSPYSGGASYNEQFF. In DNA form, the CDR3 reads TGCGCCAGCAGCCCCTATAGCGGGGGGGCTTCCTACAATGAGCAGTTCTTC.

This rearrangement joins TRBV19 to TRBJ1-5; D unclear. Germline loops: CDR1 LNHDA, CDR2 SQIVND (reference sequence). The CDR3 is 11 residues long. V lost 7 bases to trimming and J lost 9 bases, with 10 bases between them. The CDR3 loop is CASKPTSPQHF. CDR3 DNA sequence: TGTGCCAGTAAACCCACTTCGCCCCAGCATTTT. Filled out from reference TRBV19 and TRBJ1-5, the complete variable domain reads DGGITQSPKYLFRKEGQNVTLSCEQNLNHDAMYWYRQDPGQGLRLIYYSQIVNDFQKGDIAEGYSVSREKKESFPLTVTSAQKNPTAFYLCASKPTSPQHFGDGTRLSIL.

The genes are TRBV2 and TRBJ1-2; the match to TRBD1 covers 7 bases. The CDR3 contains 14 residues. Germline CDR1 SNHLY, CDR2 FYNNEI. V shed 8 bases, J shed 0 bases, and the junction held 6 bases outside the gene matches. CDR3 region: CASGGTDANYGYTF. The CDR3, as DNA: TGTGCCAGCGGCGGGACAGACGCTAACTATGGCTACACCTTC.

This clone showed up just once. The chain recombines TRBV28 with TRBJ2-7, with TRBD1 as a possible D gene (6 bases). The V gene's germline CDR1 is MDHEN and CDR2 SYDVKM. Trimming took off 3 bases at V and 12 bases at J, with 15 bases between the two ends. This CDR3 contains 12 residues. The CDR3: CASSFRAGAVYF. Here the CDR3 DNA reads TGTGCCAGCAGTTTTAGAGCAGGGGCGGTGTACTTC.

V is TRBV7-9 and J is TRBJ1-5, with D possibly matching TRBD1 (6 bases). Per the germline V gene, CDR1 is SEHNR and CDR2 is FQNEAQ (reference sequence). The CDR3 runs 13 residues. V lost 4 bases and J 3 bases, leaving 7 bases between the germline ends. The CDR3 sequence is CASSYRDNQPQHF. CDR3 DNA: TGTGCCAGCAGCTACAGGGACAATCAGCCCCAGCATTTT. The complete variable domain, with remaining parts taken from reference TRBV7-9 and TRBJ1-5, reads DTGVSQNPRHKITKRGQNVTFRCDPISEHNRLYWYRQTLGQGPEFLTYFQNEAQLEKSRLLSDRFSAERPKGSFSTLEIQRTEQGDSAMYLCASSYRDNQPQHFGDGTRLSIL.

The CDR3 sequence: CASSSTLYNTDTQYF. For the CDR3, the DNA is TGTGCCAGCAGCTCGACACTCTATAACACAGATACGCAGTATTTT. The rearrangement links TRBV7-3 to TRBJ2-3; D is unresolved. CDR3 length equals 15 residues. Trimming pared 4 bases from V and 2 bases from J, leaving 13 bases between. Per germline, CDR1 SGHTA and CDR2 FQGTGA.

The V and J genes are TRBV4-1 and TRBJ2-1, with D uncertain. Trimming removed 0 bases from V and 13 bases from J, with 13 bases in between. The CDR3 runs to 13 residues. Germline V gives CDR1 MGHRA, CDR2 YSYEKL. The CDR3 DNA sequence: TGCGCCAGCAGCCAAGAATTAAATAGACTCCAGTTCTTC. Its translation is CASSQELNRLQFF.

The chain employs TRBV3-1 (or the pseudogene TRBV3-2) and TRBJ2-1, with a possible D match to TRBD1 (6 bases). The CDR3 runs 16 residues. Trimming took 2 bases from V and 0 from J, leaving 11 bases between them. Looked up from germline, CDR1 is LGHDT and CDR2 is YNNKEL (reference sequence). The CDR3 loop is CASSQFQGSSYNEQFF. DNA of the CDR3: TGTGCCAGCAGCCAATTTCAGGGGAGCTCCTACAATGAGCAGTTCTTC.

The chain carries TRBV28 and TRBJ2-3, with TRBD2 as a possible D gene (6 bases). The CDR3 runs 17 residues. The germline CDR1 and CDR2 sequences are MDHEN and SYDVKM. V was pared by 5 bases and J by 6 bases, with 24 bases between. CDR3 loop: CASSHQAGMTTEDTQYF. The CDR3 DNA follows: TGTGCCAGCAGTCACCAAGCGGGCATGACAACTGAGGATACGCAGTATTTT.

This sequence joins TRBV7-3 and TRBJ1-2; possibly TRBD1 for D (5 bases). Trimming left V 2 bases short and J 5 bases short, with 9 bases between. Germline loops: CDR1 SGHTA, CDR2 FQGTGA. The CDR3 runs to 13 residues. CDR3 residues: CASSLGGNYGYTF. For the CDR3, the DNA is TGTGCCAGCAGCTTAGGGGGGAATTATGGCTACACCTTC.